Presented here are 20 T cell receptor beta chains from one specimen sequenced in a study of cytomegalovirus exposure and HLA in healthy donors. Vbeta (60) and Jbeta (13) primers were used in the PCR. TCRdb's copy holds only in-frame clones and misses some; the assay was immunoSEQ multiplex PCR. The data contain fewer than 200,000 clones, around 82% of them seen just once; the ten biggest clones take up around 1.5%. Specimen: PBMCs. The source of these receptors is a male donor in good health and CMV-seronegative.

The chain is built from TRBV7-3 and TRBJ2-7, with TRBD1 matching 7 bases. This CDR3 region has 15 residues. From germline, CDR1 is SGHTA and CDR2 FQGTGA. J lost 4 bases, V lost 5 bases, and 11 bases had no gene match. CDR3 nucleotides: TGTGCCAGCAGCCCACAGGGGAATGTCCCTTACGAGCAGTACTTC. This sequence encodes CASSPQGNVPYEQYF.

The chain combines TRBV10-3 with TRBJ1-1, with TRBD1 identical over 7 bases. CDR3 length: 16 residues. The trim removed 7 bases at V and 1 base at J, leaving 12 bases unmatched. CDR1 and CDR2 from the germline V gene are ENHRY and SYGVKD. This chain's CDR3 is CAINQRGGLANTEAFF. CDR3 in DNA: TGTGCCATCAACCAACGAGGGGGCCTGGCGAACACTGAAGCTTTCTTT.

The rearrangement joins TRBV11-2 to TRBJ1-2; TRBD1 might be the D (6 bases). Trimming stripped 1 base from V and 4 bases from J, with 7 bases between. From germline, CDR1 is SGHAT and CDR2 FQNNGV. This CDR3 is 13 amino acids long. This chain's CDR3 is CASSLVGGYGYTF. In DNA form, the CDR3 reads TGTGCCAGCAGCTTAGTAGGGGGCTATGGCTACACCTTC.

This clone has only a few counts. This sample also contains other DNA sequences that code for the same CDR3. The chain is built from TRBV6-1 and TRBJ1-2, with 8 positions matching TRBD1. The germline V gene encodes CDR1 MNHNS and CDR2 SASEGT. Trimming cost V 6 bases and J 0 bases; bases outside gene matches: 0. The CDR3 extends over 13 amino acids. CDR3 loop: CASRGQANYGYTF. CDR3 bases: TGTGCCAGCAGGGGACAGGCTAACTATGGCTACACCTTC.

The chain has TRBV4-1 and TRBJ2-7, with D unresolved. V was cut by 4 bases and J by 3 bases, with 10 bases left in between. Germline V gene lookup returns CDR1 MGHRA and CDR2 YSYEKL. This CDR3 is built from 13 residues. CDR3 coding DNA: TGCGCCAGCAGCCCCGCCGAGTTCTACGAGCAGTACTTC. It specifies CASSPAEFYEQYF.

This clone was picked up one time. The CDR3 nucleotides are TGTGCCAGCAGCTTAGGTTTAAGGGGATACGAGCAGTACTTC. The encoded protein is CASSLGLRGYEQYF. The V call is TRBV7-2, the J call TRBJ2-7, with D tentatively TRBD1 (5 bases). Germline V gene data show CDR1 as SGHTA and CDR2 as FQGNSA. The CDR3 covers 14 residues. Trimming removed 1 base from V and 4 bases from J, with 11 bases in between. The full variable domain, in which reference TRBV7-2 and TRBJ2-7 provide the parts outside the CDR3, is GAGVSQSPSNKVTEKGKDVELRCDPISGHTALYWYRQSLGQGLEFLIYFQGNSAPDKSGLPSDRFSAERTGGSVSTLTIQRTQQEDSAVYLCASSLGLRGYEQYFGPGTRLTVT.

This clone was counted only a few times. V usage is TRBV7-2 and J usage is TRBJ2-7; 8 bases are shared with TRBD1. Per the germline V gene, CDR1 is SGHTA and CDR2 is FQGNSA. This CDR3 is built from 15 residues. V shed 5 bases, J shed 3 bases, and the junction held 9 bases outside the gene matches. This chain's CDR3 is CASSLDRGIFYEQYF. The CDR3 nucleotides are TGTGCCAGCAGCCTTGACAGGGGAATTTTCTACGAGCAGTACTTC.

CDR3 coding DNA: TGTGCCAGCAGTGAAGTAGGGACAGGGAACAATTCACCCCTCCACTTT. As protein: CASSEVGTGNNSPLHF. The chain recombines TRBV2 with TRBJ1-6; 9 bases align to TRBD1. Germline V gives CDR1 SNHLY, CDR2 FYNNEI. V lost 1 base, J lost 7 bases, and 5 bases stayed unmatched. The CDR3 spans 16 residues.

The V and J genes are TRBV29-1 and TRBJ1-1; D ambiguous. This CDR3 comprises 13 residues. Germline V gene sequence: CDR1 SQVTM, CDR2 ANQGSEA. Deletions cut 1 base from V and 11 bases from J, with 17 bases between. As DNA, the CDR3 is TGCAGCGTTGAAGCCGTGGAGGCATTTGGGGCTTTCTTT. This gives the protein CSVEAVEAFGAFF.

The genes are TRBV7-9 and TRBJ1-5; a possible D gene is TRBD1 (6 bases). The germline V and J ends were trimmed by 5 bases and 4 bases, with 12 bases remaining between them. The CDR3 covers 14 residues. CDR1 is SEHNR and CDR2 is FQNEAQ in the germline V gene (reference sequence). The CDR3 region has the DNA TGTGCCAGCAGCCTTGGGACAATAAATCAGCCCCAGCATTTT. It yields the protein CASSLGTINQPQHF.

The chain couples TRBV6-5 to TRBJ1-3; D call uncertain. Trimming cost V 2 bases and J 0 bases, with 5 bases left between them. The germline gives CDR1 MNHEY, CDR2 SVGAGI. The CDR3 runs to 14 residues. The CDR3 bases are TGTGCCAGCAGTTACCGGGGCTCTGGAAACACCATATATTTT. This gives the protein CASSYRGSGNTIYF.

In nucleotides, the CDR3 is TGTGCCAGCAGTGATGAGGGCAGGCGGAACACTGAAGCTTTCTTT. Its protein product is CASSDEGRRNTEAFF. The chain employs TRBV25-1 and TRBJ1-1; no clear D gene. The length of the CDR3 is 15 residues. V lost 3 bases, J lost 1 base, and 12 bases lay in between. Germline V gives CDR1 MGHDK, CDR2 SYGVNS.

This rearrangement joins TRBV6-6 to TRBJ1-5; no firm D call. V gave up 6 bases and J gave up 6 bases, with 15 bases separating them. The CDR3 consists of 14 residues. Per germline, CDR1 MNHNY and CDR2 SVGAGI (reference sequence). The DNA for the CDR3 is TGTGCCAGCAGGACTAGTGGTGTAGGTCAGCCCCAGCATTTT. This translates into CASRTSGVGQPQHF.

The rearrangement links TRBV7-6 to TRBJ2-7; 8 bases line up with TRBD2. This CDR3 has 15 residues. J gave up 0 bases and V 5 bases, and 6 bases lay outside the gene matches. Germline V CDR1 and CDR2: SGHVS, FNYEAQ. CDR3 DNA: TGTGCCAGCAGCACCCGGAGCGGGAGCTCCTACGAGCAGTACTTC. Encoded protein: CASSTRSGSSYEQYF.

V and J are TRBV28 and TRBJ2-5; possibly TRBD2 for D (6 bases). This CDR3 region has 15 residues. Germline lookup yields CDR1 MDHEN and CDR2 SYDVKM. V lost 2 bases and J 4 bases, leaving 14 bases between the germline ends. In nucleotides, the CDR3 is TGTGCCAGCAGTTTACTAGCGACTGGGCGAGAGACCCAGTACTTC. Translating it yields CASSLLATGRETQYF.

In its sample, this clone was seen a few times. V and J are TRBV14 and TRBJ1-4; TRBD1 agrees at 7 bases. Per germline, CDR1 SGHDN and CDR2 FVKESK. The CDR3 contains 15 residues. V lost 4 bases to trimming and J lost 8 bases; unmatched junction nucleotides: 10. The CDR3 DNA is TGTGCCAGCAGCCTCCGGACAGGTGTGGGCGAAAAACTGTTTTTT. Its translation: CASSLRTGVGEKLFF.

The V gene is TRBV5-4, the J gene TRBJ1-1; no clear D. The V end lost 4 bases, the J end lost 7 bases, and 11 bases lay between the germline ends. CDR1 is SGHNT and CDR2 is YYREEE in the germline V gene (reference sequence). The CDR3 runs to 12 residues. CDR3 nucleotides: TGTGCCAGCAGCAGCTTTACCGGTGAAGCTTTCTTT. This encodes CASSSFTGEAFF. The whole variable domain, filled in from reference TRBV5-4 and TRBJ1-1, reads ETGVTQSPTHLIKTRGQQVTLRCSSQSGHNTVSWYQQALGQGPQFIFQYYREEENGRGNFPPRFSGLQFPNYSSELNVNALELDDSALYLCASSSFTGEAFFGQGTRLTVV.

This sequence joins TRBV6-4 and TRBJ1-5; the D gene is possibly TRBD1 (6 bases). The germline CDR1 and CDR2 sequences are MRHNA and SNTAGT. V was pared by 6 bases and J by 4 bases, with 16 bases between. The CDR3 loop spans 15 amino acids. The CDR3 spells CASSNQQGRNQPQHF. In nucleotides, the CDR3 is TGTGCCAGCAGCAACCAACAGGGACGGAATCAGCCCCAGCATTTT.

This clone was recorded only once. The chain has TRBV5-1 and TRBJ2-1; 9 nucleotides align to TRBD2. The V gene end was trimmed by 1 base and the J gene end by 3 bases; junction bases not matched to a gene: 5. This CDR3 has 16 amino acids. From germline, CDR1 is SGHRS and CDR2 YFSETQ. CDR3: CASSLIAGAIYNEQFF. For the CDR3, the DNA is TGCGCCAGCAGCTTGATAGCGGGGGCCATCTACAATGAGCAGTTCTTC. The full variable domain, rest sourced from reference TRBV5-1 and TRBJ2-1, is KAGVTQTPRYLIKTRGQQVTLSCSPISGHRSVSWYQQTPGQGLQFLFEYFSETQRNKGNFPGRFSGRQFSNSRSEMNVSTLELGDSALYLCASSLIAGAIYNEQFFGPGTRLTVL.

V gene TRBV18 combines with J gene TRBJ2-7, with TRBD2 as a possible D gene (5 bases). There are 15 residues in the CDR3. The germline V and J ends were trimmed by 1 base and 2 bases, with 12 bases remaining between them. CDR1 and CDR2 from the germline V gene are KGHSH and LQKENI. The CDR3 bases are TGTGCCAGCTCACCACGAGGGCCTGAAACCTACGAGCAGTACTTC. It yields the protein CASSPRGPETYEQYF.